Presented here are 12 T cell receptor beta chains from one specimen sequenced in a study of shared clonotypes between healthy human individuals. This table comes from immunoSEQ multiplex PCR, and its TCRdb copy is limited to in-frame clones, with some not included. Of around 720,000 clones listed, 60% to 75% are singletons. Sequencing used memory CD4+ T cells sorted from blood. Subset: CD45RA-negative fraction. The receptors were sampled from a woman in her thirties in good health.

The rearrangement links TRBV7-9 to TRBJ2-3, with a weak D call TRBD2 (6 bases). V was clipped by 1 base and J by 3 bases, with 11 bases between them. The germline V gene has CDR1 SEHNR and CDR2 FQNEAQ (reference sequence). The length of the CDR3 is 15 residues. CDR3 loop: CASSLGRLATDTQYF. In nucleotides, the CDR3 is TGTGCCAGCAGCTTAGGCCGGCTAGCGACAGATACGCAGTATTTT.

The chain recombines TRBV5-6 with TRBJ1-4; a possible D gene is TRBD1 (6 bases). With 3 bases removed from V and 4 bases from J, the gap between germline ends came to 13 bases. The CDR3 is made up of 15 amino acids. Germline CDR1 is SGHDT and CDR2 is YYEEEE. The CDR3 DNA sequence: TGTGCCAGCAGCTCGCGGGACATCTATAATGAAAAACTGTTTTTT. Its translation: CASSSRDIYNEKLFF.

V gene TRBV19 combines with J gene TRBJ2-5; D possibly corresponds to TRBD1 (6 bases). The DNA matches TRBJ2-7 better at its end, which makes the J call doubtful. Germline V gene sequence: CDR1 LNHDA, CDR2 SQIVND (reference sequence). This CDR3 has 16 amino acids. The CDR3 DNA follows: TGTGCCAGTAGCCCGGACAGACCCTTCAGCTCCTACGAGCAGTACTTC. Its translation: CASSPDRPFSSYEQYF.

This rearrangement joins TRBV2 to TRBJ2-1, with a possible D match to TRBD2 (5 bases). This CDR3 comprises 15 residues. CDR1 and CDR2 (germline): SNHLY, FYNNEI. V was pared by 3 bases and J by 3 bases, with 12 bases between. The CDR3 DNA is TGTGCCAGCAGTGATGAGGAGGCCCACTACAATGAGCAGTTCTTC. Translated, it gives CASSDEEAHYNEQFF.

The CDR3 sequence: CASSPGVAGAFNEQFF. Written as DNA, the CDR3 is TGTGCCAGCAGCCCCGGGGTAGCGGGAGCATTCAATGAGCAGTTCTTC. The chain is built from TRBV7-2 and TRBJ2-1, with TRBD2 identical over 9 bases. Germline-derived CDR1 and CDR2 are SGHTA and FQGNSA. The CDR3 consists of 16 residues. Trimming took 5 bases from V and 6 from J; bases not matched to a gene: 11.

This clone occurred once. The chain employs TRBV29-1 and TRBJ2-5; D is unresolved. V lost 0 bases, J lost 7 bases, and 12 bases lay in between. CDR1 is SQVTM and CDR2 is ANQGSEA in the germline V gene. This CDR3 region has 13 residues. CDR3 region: CSVEDELWGTQYF. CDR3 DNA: TGCAGCGTTGAAGATGAGCTTTGGGGGACCCAGTACTTC.

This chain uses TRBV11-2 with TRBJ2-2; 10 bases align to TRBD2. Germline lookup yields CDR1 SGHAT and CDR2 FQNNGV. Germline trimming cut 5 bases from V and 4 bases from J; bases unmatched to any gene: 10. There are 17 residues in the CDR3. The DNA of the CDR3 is TGTGCCAGCAGCCCGCAACTAGCGGGAAGCAGCACCGGGGAGCTGTTTTTT. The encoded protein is CASSPQLAGSSTGELFF.

As DNA, the CDR3 is TGTGCCAGCAGGCGGGGACTGTACAATGAGCAGTTCTTC. Protein: CASRRGLYNEQFF. The chain has TRBV13 and TRBJ2-1, with a weak D call TRBD2 (6 bases). Germline V CDR1 and CDR2: PRHDT, FYEKMQ (reference sequence). V was shortened by 6 bases and J by 4 bases, with 10 bases between the two germline ends. This CDR3 comprises 13 residues.

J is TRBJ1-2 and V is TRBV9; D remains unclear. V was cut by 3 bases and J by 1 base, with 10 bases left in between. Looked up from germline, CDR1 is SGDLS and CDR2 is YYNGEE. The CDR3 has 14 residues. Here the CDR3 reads CASSESTGNYGYTF. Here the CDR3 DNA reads TGTGCCAGCAGCGAATCCACGGGTAACTATGGCTACACCTTC.

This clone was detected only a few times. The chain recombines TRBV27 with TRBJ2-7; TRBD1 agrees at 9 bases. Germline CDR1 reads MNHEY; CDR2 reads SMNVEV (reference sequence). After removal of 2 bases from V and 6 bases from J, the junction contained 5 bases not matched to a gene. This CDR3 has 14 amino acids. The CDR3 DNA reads TGTGCCAGCAGTTTAATGGACAGGGGTGCCGAGCAGTACTTC. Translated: CASSLMDRGAEQYF.

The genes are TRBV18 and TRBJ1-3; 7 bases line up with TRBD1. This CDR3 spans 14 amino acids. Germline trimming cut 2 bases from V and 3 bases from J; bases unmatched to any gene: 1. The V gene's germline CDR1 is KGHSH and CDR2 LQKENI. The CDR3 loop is CASSPGTDGNTIYF. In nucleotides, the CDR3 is TGTGCCAGCTCACCAGGGACAGATGGAAACACCATATATTTT.

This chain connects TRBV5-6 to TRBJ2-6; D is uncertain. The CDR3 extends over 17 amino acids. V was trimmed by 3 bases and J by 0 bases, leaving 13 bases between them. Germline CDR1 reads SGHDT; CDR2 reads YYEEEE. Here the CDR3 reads CASSSRQVSSGANVLTF. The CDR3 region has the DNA TGTGCCAGCAGCTCGAGGCAGGTGAGCTCTGGGGCCAACGTCCTGACTTTC.